These T cell receptor beta chains were read from a single sample in a study of CD8 T cells in Susac syndrome. TCRdb used MiXCR to reprocess the immunoSEQ multiplex PCR reads, holding one entry per CDR3 protein. The sample records 80,000 to 95,000 distinct CDR3 sequences, 94% being singletons. The specimen sequenced was CD8+ T cells from PBMCs. Receptors were obtained from a human donor with Susac syndrome. Both conserved end residues are part of each CDR3. The order of the fields is CDR3 length, V gene, J gene, clone size, D gene, CDR3 protein, CDR3 DNA. D genes are given only for firm matches. Rows give clone size only sometimes, using once, few, many, or a class for an expanded clone.

>16|TRBV13|TRBJ2-1|NA|TRBD2
CASSLEGSGGNNEQFF
TGTGCCAGCAGTCTTGAAGGGAGCGGGGGTAACAATGAGCAGTTCTTC
>15|TRBV3-1|TRBJ2-7|NA|TRBD2
CASSPGRAGGYEQYF
TGTGCCAGCAGCCCCGGGCGGGCGGGAGGTTACGAGCAGTACTTC
>14|TRBV14|TRBJ1-6|NA|NA
CASSQDRLGSPLHF
TGTGCCAGCAGCCAAGATAGGCTGGGATCACCCCTCCACTTT
>13|TRBV30|TRBJ2-5|NA|NA
CAWSVLEKETQYF
TGTGCCTGGAGTGTACTAGAAAAAGAGACCCAGTACTTC
>17|TRBV29-1|TRBJ2-1|NA|TRBD1
CSVEPRPWDRGRNEQFF
TGCAGCGTTGAACCTCGCCCCTGGGACAGGGGGCGGAATGAGCAGTTCTTC
>14|TRBV12-3/TRBV12-4|TRBJ1-1|NA|NA
CASSFVWENTEAFF
TGTGCCAGCAGTTTTGTGTGGGAAAACACTGAAGCTTTCTTT
>12|TRBV3-1|TRBJ2-5|NA|NA
CASSPEEETQYF
TGTGCCAGCAGCCCTGAGGAAGAGACCCAGTACTTC
>12|TRBV25-1|TRBJ2-7|NA|NA
CASSVDWEVQYF
TGTGCCAGCAGTGTCGATTGGGAGGTGCAGTACTTC
>13|TRBV6-5|TRBJ2-1|once|NA
CASSYNRRNEQFF
TGTGCCAGCAGTTACAACCGAAGGAATGAGCAGTTCTTC
>14|TRBV6-6|TRBJ1-1|once|NA
CASIVRGMNTEAFF
TGTGCCAGCATCGTAAGGGGCATGAACACTGAAGCTTTCTTT
>15|TRBV7-6|TRBJ2-4|NA|NA
CASSLDEGARNIQYF
TGTGCCAGCAGCTTAGACGAAGGGGCGAGGAACATTCAGTACTTC
>14|TRBV7-8|TRBJ2-2|NA|NA
CASSSEGDTGELFF
TGTGCCAGCAGCTCTGAAGGCGACACCGGGGAGCTGTTTTTT
>11|TRBV27|TRBJ2-7|NA|NA
CASSLGDRRYF
TGTGCCAGCAGTTTAGGCGACAGGAGGTACTTC
>14|TRBV24-1|TRBJ2-7|once|NA
CATTAGDPPYEQYF
TGTGCCACCACGGCCGGCGACCCTCCCTACGAGCAGTACTTC
>15|TRBV13|TRBJ1-2|NA|NA
CASSTSGMESRGYTF
TGTGCCAGCAGCACCTCAGGGATGGAGTCTCGAGGCTACACCTTC
>13|TRBV6-4|TRBJ2-3|NA|NA
CASSEGGTDTQYF
TGTGCCAGCAGTGAGGGGGGCACAGATACGCAGTATTTT
>15|TRBV15|TRBJ2-4|NA|NA
CATSRDRSVTNIQYF
TGTGCCACCAGCAGAGATAGGAGCGTAACAAACATTCAGTACTTC
>14|TRBV29-1|TRBJ2-7|NA|NA
CSVEVAQGRNEQYF
TGCAGCGTTGAAGTGGCCCAGGGGAGAAACGAGCAGTACTTC
>14|TRBV12-3/TRBV12-4|TRBJ1-1|NA|NA
CASSSTRMNTEAFF
TGTGCCAGCAGCTCCACAAGAATGAACACTGAAGCTTTCTTT
>13|TRBV6-2/TRBV6-3|TRBJ2-7|NA|NA
CASSAWTNSEQYF
TGTGCCAGCAGTGCCTGGACAAATAGCGAGCAGTACTTC
>17|TRBV4-3|TRBJ2-7|NA|NA
CASSQVAGAEEGGEQYF
TGCGCCAGCAGCCAAGTTGCGGGAGCTGAGGAAGGGGGTGAGCAGTACTTC
>11|TRBV29-1|TRBJ2-5|NA|NA
CSGGQLETQYF
TGCAGCGGTGGACAGTTGGAGACCCAGTACTTC
>15|TRBV7-8|TRBJ2-3|NA|NA
CASSLVGGATDTQYF
TGTGCCAGCAGCTTAGTGGGGGGGGCCACAGATACGCAGTATTTT
>14|TRBV20-1|TRBJ2-7|NA|TRBD1
CSARVPGQDYEQYF
TGCAGTGCTAGAGTACCTGGACAGGACTACGAGCAGTACTTC
>13|TRBV19|TRBJ1-1|NA|TRBD1
CASTDREKSEAFF
TGTGCCAGTACGGACAGGGAAAAGTCTGAAGCTTTCTTT
>18|TRBV9|TRBJ2-1|NA|TRBD2
CASSVERLAGGFYNEQFF
TGTGCCAGCAGCGTAGAGAGACTAGCGGGAGGGTTTTACAATGAGCAGTTCTTC
>18|TRBV20-1|TRBJ1-5|NA|NA
CSANPWTSGRGSNQPQHF
TGCAGTGCTAATCCCTGGACCTCGGGAAGGGGAAGCAATCAGCCCCAGCATTTT
>21|TRBV4-2|TRBJ2-2|NA|TRBD2
CASSQPLAGKTSGANTGELFF
TGTGCCAGCAGCCAACCACTAGCGGGCAAAACCTCTGGGGCGAACACCGGGGAGCTGTTTTTT
>14|TRBV9|TRBJ2-5|once|NA
CASSPPRGSETQYF
TGTGCCAGCAGCCCCCCGCGGGGTTCGGAGACCCAGTACTTC
>15|TRBV7-8|TRBJ2-7|once|TRBD2
CASSPRSGSSYEQYF
TGTGCCAGCAGCCCCCGTAGCGGGAGCTCCTACGAGCAGTACTTC
>16|TRBV27|TRBJ2-1|NA|TRBD2
CASSLTRETAYNEQFF
TGTGCCAGCAGTTTGACGCGGGAGACGGCCTACAATGAGCAGTTCTTC
>13|TRBV2|TRBJ1-1|NA|NA
CASSLGANLEAFF
TGTGCCAGCAGTTTGGGCGCAAACCTTGAAGCTTTCTTT
>17|TRBV9|TRBJ2-2|NA|NA
CASSAPGTDLNTGELFF
TGTGCCAGCAGCGCCCCCGGGACGGACCTAAACACCGGGGAGCTGTTTTTT
>13|TRBV13|TRBJ1-2|NA|NA
CASTMEGRDGYTF
TGTGCCAGCACCATGGAGGGTCGAGATGGCTACACCTTC
>12|TRBV18|TRBJ2-7|once|TRBD1
CASSPDGTGQYF
TGTGCCAGCTCACCCGACGGGACAGGCCAGTACTTC
>15|TRBV5-4|TRBJ2-1|NA|NA
CASSLVGENLNEQFF
TGTGCCAGCAGCTTGGTAGGGGAGAACTTGAATGAGCAGTTCTTC
>14|TRBV19|TRBJ2-7|NA|NA
CASTMGRGDYEQYF
TGTGCCAGTACCATGGGAAGGGGCGACTACGAGCAGTACTTC
>15|TRBV5-4|TRBJ1-4|NA|NA
CASSRDVGPTEKLFF
TGTGCCAGCAGCCGTGATGTAGGGCCAACCGAAAAACTGTTTTTT
>12|TRBV6-4|TRBJ2-1|NA|TRBD2
CASSSGTRGLFF
TGTGCCAGCAGCTCCGGGACTAGAGGGCTGTTCTTC
>15|TRBV6-4|TRBJ2-1|once|TRBD1
CASSDSTGGYNEQFF
TGTGCCAGCAGTGACTCGACAGGGGGCTACAATGAGCAGTTCTTC
>14|TRBV30|TRBJ2-5|NA|NA
CAWSVDYTTETQYF
TGTGCCTGGAGTGTGGACTATACAACAGAGACCCAGTACTTC
>11|TRBV12-5|TRBJ2-5|once|NA
CASGRSETQYF
TGTGCTAGTGGCCGGAGCGAGACCCAGTACTTC
>13|TRBV27|TRBJ2-7|NA|TRBD2
CASSSGLAYEQYF
TGTGCCAGCAGTTCCGGACTAGCGTACGAGCAGTACTTC
>15|TRBV7-9|TRBJ1-2|NA|NA
CASSLDSGKSGGYTF
TGTGCCAGCAGCTTAGATAGTGGCAAGAGCGGGGGCTACACCTTC
>16|TRBV7-2|TRBJ2-7|NA|NA
CASSPNPGTSSYEQYF
TGTGCCAGCAGCCCTAACCCCGGGACTTCCTCCTACGAGCAGTACTTC
>14|TRBV10-2|TRBJ2-1|NA|NA
CATTMGATIDEQFF
TGCGCCACCACGATGGGGGCGACCATTGATGAGCAGTTCTTC
>16|TRBV30|TRBJ2-7|NA|TRBD1
CAWSLTGQGPWDEQYF
TGTGCCTGGAGTTTAACCGGACAGGGTCCTTGGGACGAGCAGTACTTC
>13|TRBV30|TRBJ2-1|once|NA
CAWSLTPPSEQFF
TGTGCCTGGAGTTTAACCCCCCCGAGTGAGCAGTTCTTC
>13|TRBV7-9|TRBJ2-5|NA|NA
CASRSPRDQTQYF
TGTGCCAGCAGATCGCCTAGGGACCAGACCCAGTACTTC
>14|TRBV12-3/TRBV12-4|TRBJ2-1|NA|NA
CASSPYGAGNEQFF
TGTGCCAGCAGTCCCTATGGGGCGGGGAATGAGCAGTTCTTC
>15|TRBV4-2|TRBJ2-5|NA|NA
CASSQGDGGVETQYF
TGTGCCAGCAGCCAAGGCGATGGGGGAGTGGAGACCCAGTACTTC
>15|TRBV27|TRBJ2-7|NA|NA
CASRAAGQPSYEQYF
TGTGCCAGCAGGGCAGCGGGCCAACCTTCCTACGAGCAGTACTTC
>11|TRBV3-1|TRBJ2-5|once|NA
CASSQGSGKYF
TGTGCCAGCAGCCAAGGCTCCGGAAAGTACTTC